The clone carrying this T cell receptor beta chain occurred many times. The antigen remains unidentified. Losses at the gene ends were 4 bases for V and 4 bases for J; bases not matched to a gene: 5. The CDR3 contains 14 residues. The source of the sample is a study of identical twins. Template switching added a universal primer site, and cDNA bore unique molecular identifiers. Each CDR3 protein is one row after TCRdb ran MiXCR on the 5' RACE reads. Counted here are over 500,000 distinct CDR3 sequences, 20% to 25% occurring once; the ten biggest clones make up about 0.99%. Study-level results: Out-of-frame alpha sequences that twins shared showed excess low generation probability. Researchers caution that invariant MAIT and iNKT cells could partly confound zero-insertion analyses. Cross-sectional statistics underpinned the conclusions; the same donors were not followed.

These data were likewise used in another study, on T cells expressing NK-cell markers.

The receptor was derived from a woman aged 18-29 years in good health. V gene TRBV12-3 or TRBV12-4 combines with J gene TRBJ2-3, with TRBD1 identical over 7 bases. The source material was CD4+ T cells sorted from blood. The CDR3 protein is CASSSTGFADTQYF. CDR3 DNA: TGTGCCAGCAGTTCGACAGGGTTCGCAGATACGCAGTATTTT.